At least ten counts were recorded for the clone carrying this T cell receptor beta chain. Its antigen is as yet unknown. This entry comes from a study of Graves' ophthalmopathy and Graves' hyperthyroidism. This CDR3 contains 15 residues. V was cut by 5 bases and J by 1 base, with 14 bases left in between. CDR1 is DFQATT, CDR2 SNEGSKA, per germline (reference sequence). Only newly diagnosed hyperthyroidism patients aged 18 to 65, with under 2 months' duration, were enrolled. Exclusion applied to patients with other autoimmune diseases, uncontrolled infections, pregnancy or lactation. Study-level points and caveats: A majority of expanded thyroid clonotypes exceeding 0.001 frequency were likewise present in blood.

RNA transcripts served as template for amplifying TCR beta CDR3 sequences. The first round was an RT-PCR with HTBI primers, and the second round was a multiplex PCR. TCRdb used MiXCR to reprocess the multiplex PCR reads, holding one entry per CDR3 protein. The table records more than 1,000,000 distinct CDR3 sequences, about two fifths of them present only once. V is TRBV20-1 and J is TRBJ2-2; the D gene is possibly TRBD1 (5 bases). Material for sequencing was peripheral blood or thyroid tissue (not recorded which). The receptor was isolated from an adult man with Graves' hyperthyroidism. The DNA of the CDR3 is TGCAGTGCTCTACCCGACAGAAGGAACACCGGGGAGCTGTTTTTT. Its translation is CSALPDRRNTGELFF.